This entry concerns a single TCR beta chain. The entry originates in a study of technical replicates of blood from a handful of donors. The CDR3 runs 14 residues. With 2 bases removed from V and 5 bases from J, the gap between germline ends came to 10 bases. Germline V CDR1 and CDR2: MGHRA, YSYEKL. Produced via immunoSEQ multiplex PCR; TCRdb's table is partial and in-frame only. The sample yields tens of thousands of clones, roughly nine tenths seen once. The TCR comes from a human donor in good health. Some clones in this sample may be carry-over from other donors' samples. The sequenced sample was PBMCs. The rearrangement links TRBV4-1 to TRBJ1-5; possible D gene TRBD1, 6 bases. CDR3 amino acids: CASSQPGQDQPQHF. CDR3 DNA sequence: TGCGCCAGCAGCCAACCGGGACAAGATCAGCCCCAGCATTTT.